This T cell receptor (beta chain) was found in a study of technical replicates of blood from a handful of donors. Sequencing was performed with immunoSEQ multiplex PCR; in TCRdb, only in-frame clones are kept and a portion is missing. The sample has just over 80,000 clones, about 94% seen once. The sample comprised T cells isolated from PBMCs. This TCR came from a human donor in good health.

CDR3 sequence: CASTLDREFYNEQFF. In nucleotides, the CDR3 is TGTGCCAGCACCTTAGACAGGGAATTTTACAATGAGCAGTTCTTC. The V gene is TRBV28, the J gene TRBJ2-1, with 7 bases lining up with TRBD1. The CDR3 contains 15 residues. Germline lookup yields CDR1 MDHEN and CDR2 SYDVKM. V lost 7 bases and J lost 4; bases outside the gene matches: 10.